The following is a T cell receptor (beta chain) sequence with its context. Germline V CDR1 and CDR2: KGHDR, SFDVKD. The CDR3 loop spans 16 amino acids. V shed 2 bases and J shed 2 bases, with 13 bases lying between them. This specimen comes from a study of blood T cell repertoires in COVID-19. Study overall: PBMCs, B-cell-depleted T cells, or T cells were the source of the cDNA or gDNA that made up the material.

Method: immunoSEQ multiplex PCR; TCRdb's copy keeps in-frame clones and lacks some. The sample lists under 200,000 clones; around nine tenths were seen once. Sequencing was performed on peripheral blood. This receptor was identified in a man aged 18 to 30 with active or convalescent COVID-19. This chain uses TRBV24-1 with TRBJ2-3; D is perhaps TRBD1 (6 bases). The CDR3 loop is CATSDSSGVPTDTQYF. CDR3 coding DNA: TGTGCCACCAGTGATTCCTCAGGGGTGCCCACAGATACGCAGTATTTT.